This T cell receptor beta chain was documented in a study of T cell responses to AZD1222 COVID-19 vaccine. Study observations and caveats: Reports say nearly half of spike-specific TCRs go after unmutated variant regions. The donor cohort was predominantly white British with a female majority, and clonal diversity may have been underestimated. Only a handful of AZD1222 recipients, several in all, had baseline seropositivity.

Turning to this clone: Its antigen remains unidentified.

The table came from immunoSEQ multiplex PCR; TCRdb's copy has only in-frame clones and leaves some out. The sample holds tens of thousands of clones; more than 75% are singletons and the top ten take about 25%. From germline, CDR1 is SGHDN and CDR2 FVKESK. The V and J ends lost 4 bases and 6 bases respectively, with 5 bases between them. This CDR3 has 11 residues. The sequencing used peripheral blood, collected on day 0 of AZD1222 vaccination. The rearrangement links TRBV14 to TRBJ2-3; no clear D gene. The sequence was collected from an adult in good health. CDR3 sequence: CASSLKDTQYF. In DNA, the CDR3 is TGTGCCAGCAGCCTAAAGGATACGCAGTATTTT. The whole variable domain, filled in from reference TRBV14 and TRBJ2-3, reads EAGVTQFPSHSVIEKGQTVTLRCDPISGHDNLYWYRRVMGKEIKFLLHFVKESKQDESGMPNNRFLAERTGGTYSTLKVQPAELEDSGVYFCASSLKDTQYFGPGTRLTVL.